This is a list of T cell receptor beta chains from one sample in a study of blood T cells in healthy people across ages. Each CDR3 protein gets one entry after TCRdb re-called the 5' RACE reads with MiXCR. The sample gives 600,000 to 850,000 distinct CDR3 sequences, roughly 41% of which show up once; less than 25% is in the top ten. Sequencing was done on a sample of blood. The source is a woman aged 55-69 years in good health. Both conserved end residues are part of each CDR3. D genes are given only for firm matches. Clone size appears in some rows only: once, few, many, or a class for an expanded clone.

V gene	clone size	D gene	CDR3 length	J gene	CDR3 protein	CDR3 DNA
TRBV5-5	-	-	17	TRBJ2-3	CASSGLRVGGAGDTQYF	TGTGCCAGCAGCGGTCTCCGTGTCGGCGGCGCGGGAGATACGCAGTATTTT
TRBV6-2/TRBV6-3	-	-	14	TRBJ2-7	CASRRAGNFYEQYF	TGTGCCAGCAGGCGAGCGGGCAATTTCTACGAGCAGTACTTC
TRBV29-1	-	-	16	TRBJ1-5	CSVAGGGEGSNQPQHF	TGCAGCGTGGCCGGTGGGGGGGAGGGGAGCAATCAGCCCCAGCATTTT
TRBV7-9	many	-	12	TRBJ2-7	CASSSIGYEQYF	TGTGCCAGCAGCTCTATAGGCTACGAGCAGTACTTC
TRBV6-6	many	-	14	TRBJ2-1	CASRLRGTYNEQFF	TGTGCCAGCCGTCTGAGGGGAACCTACAATGAGCAGTTCTTC
TRBV7-3	many	-	15	TRBJ1-2	CASSLLGRVDYGYTF	TGTGCCAGCAGCTTATTGGGTCGGGTTGACTATGGCTACACCTTC
TRBV4-2	-	-	14	TRBJ2-5	CACSLGQSQETQYF	TGTGCCTGCAGCCTAGGGCAGAGCCAAGAGACCCAGTACTTC
TRBV29-1	few	-	15	TRBJ2-1	CSVERRGGSYNEQFF	TGCAGCGTTGAAAGGCGGGGAGGCTCCTACAATGAGCAGTTCTTC
TRBV20-1	few	TRBD2	15	TRBJ2-7	CSARSWRELHYEQYF	TGCAGTGCTAGGAGTTGGCGGGAGCTCCACTACGAGCAGTACTTC
TRBV2	-	TRBD2	14	TRBJ2-1	CASSEVTGAGGKFF	TGTGCCAGCAGTGAAGTAACTGGAGCGGGGGGAAAGTTCTTC
TRBV20-1	-	-	13	TRBJ2-5	CSAPAMGGETQYF	TGCAGTGCTCCCGCCATGGGGGGAGAGACCCAGTACTTC
TRBV29-1	few	TRBD1	12	TRBJ1-5	CSVGGGGQPQHF	TGCAGCGTTGGAGGGGGCGGTCAGCCCCAGCATTTT
TRBV9	few	-	14	TRBJ2-5	CASSVEDRSWEQYF	TGTGCCAGCAGCGTAGAGGACAGATCCTGGGAGCAGTACTTC
TRBV24-1	-	TRBD1	16	TRBJ2-3	CATSDVGQGFRDTQYF	TGTGCCACCAGTGACGTCGGACAGGGGTTTCGGGATACGCAGTATTTT
TRBV21-1	-	-	12	TRBJ1-1	CASSKTNTEAFF	TGTGCCAGCAGCAAAACGAACACTGAAGCTTTCTTT
TRBV5-1	few	-	15	TRBJ2-1	CASSTADLSYNEQFF	TGCGCCAGCAGCACCGCGGACCTATCCTACAATGAGCAGTTCTTC
TRBV7-9	-	-	17	TRBJ1-2	CASSLGAQTGSNYGYTF	TGTGCCAGCAGCTTAGGGGCTCAGACAGGTTCTAACTATGGCTACACCTTC
TRBV12-3/TRBV12-4	once	TRBD1	15	TRBJ2-3	CASSPRRTGGDTQYF	TGTGCCAGCAGTCCCCGCCGGACAGGGGGAGATACGCAGTATTTT
TRBV11-2	many	-	13	TRBJ2-5	CASSRDFQETQYF	TGTGCCAGCAGCCGGGACTTCCAAGAGACCCAGTACTTC
TRBV7-6	-	-	12	TRBJ2-5	CASSSRQETQYF	TGTGCCAGCAGCTCACGTCAGGAGACCCAGTACTTC
TRBV7-2	few	TRBD2	15	TRBJ2-5	CASSQTSGSRVTQYF	TGTGCCAGCAGCCAGACTAGCGGGAGTAGGGTGACCCAGTACTTC
TRBV5-6	-	-	14	TRBJ2-5	CASSLAFRLETQYF	TGTGCCAGCAGCTTGGCATTTCGGCTAGAGACCCAGTACTTC
TRBV7-3	-	TRBD1	13	TRBJ2-1	CASSSSQGVEQFF	TGTGCCAGCAGCTCTTCCCAGGGGGTTGAGCAGTTCTTC
TRBV7-2	-	-	14	TRBJ2-1	CASSLGWDHDEQFF	TGTGCCAGCAGCCTGGGGTGGGATCACGATGAGCAGTTCTTC
TRBV6-1	-	-	13	TRBJ2-5	CASSVVFGETQYF	TGTGCCAGCAGTGTGGTGTTCGGAGAGACCCAGTACTTC